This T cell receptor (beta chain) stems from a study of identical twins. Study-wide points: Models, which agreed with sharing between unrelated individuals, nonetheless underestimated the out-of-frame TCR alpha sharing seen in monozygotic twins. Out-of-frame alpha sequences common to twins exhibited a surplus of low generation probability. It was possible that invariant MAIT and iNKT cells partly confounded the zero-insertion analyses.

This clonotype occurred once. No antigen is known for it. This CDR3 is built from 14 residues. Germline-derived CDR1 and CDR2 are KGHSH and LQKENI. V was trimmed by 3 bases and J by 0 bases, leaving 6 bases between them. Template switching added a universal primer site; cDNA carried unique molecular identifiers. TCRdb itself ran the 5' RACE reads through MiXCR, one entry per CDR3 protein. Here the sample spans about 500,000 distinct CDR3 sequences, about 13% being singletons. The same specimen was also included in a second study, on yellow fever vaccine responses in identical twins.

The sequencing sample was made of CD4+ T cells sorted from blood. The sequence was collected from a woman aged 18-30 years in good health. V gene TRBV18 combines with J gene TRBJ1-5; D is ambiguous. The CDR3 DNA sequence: TGTGCCAGCTCACCGGCAAATAGCAATCAGCCCCAGCATTTT. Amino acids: CASSPANSNQPQHF.